A single sample is the source of the 32 T cell receptor beta chains below, sequenced in a study of blood T cell repertoires in COVID-19 (TCRdb year 2020). The method was the immunoSEQ multiplex PCR assay. Here the immuneACCESS table is served through TCRdb, limited to in-frame sequences with V and J called. Missing clones are a known gap in these copies; in checked studies unresolved V genes cover under half, and the rest lacks a known reason. This sample gives around 140,000 clones in total; roughly three quarters of them show up just once. More than 1.5% of the sample goes to the ten largest clones. Sequencing was performed on peripheral blood. The receptors here all came from a woman in her fifties or sixties with acute or convalescent COVID-19.

V is TRBV20-1 and J is TRBJ2-1, with 11 bases fitting TRBD2. The CDR3 is made up of 15 amino acids. Trimming took 3 bases from V and 4 from J; bases not matched to a gene: 5. Germline CDR1 reads DFQATT; CDR2 reads SNEGSKA (reference sequence). The CDR3 DNA reads as TGCAGTGCTAGTGGGACTAGCGGAGTTTACAATGAGCAGTTCTTC. This encodes CSASGTSGVYNEQFF.

In DNA form, the CDR3 reads TGCGCCAGCAGCCCGGAGGGACAGGGCGGAAACACCATATATTTT. The encoded protein is CASSPEGQGGNTIYF. V and J are TRBV5-1 and TRBJ1-3, with 9 bases lining up with TRBD1. Germline trimming cut 4 bases from V and 4 bases from J; bases unmatched to any gene: 6. Germline V lookup: CDR1 SGHRS, CDR2 YFSETQ. The CDR3 covers 15 residues.

This clone was seen a single time. This chain uses TRBV6-5 with TRBJ2-7; TRBD1 might be the D (5 bases). This CDR3 region has 14 residues. Germline V gene sequence: CDR1 MNHEY, CDR2 SVGAGI. Deletions cut 10 bases from V and 2 bases from J, with 18 bases between. CDR3 sequence reads: CATTGFPPAYEQYF. The CDR3 DNA follows: TGTGCCACCACAGGCTTCCCTCCCGCCTACGAGCAGTACTTC.

This chain connects TRBV28 to TRBJ1-5; possible D gene TRBD1, 6 bases. Germline CDR1 MDHEN, CDR2 SYDVKM. Trimming pared 3 bases from V and 7 bases from J, leaving 13 bases between. The CDR3 contains 14 residues. The CDR3 region has the DNA TGTGCCAGCAGTTTGACAGGTTTGATGCAGCCCCAGCATTTT. It codes for CASSLTGLMQPQHF. The full variable domain, completed using reference TRBV28 and TRBJ1-5, is DVKVTQSSRYLVKRTGEKVFLECVQDMDHENMFWYRQDPGLGLRLIYFSYDVKMKEKGDIPEGYSVSREKKERFSLILESASTNQTSMYLCASSLTGLMQPQHFGDGTRLSIL.

The gene calls are TRBV5-1 and TRBJ2-2; D perhaps matches TRBD1 (5 bases). The ends were cut back, 6 bases at V and 2 bases at J, with 14 bases in the middle. CDR1 is SGHRS and CDR2 is YFSETQ in the germline V gene. This CDR3 is built from 15 residues. CDR3 sequence: CASTVKRGNTGELFF. As DNA, the CDR3 is TGCGCCAGCACCGTTAAAAGGGGAAACACCGGGGAGCTGTTTTTT.

V usage is TRBV5-4 and J usage is TRBJ2-5; the match to TRBD1 covers 8 bases. Germline assignment: CDR1 SGHNT and CDR2 YYREEE (reference sequence). The CDR3 contains 14 residues. The V and J ends lost 4 bases and 5 bases, in that order; junction bases with no gene match: 7. DNA of the CDR3: TGTGCCAGCAGCACCAGGACAGGGACGGAGACCCAGTACTTC. Residues: CASSTRTGTETQYF.

The chain is built from TRBV19 and TRBJ2-1, with TRBD2 matching over 10 bases. CDR1 LNHDA and CDR2 SQIVND come from the germline V gene (reference sequence). The CDR3 extends over 15 amino acids. Germline trimming cut 5 bases from V and 6 bases from J; bases unmatched to any gene: 7. In DNA form, the CDR3 reads TGTGCCAGTAGTTCTGCGGGACTAGCGAGCAATGAGCAGTTCTTC. Translating it yields CASSSAGLASNEQFF.

This sequence joins TRBV6-5 and TRBJ1-6, with unresolved D. V lost 3 bases and J 7 bases, leaving 7 bases between the germline ends. Germline loops: CDR1 MNHEY, CDR2 SVGAGI. The CDR3 is 13 residues long. The CDR3, as DNA: TGTGCCAGCAGTTATGAGGCGAATTCACCCCTCCACTTT. It yields the protein CASSYEANSPLHF.

The CDR3 is CASSYSSGRDQPQHF. CDR3 nucleotides: TGTGCCAGCAGTTACTCGTCAGGGAGGGATCAGCCCCAGCATTTT. The V call is TRBV6-5, the J call TRBJ1-5, with a possible D match to TRBD1 (5 bases). The germline V gene has CDR1 MNHEY and CDR2 SVGAGI. V was clipped by 0 bases and J by 5 bases, with 11 bases between them. The CDR3 is 15 amino acids.

The rearrangement uses TRBV28 and TRBJ2-7; the D gene is possibly TRBD1 (5 bases). The V end was cut by 10 bases, the J end by 2 bases, with 15 bases between. This CDR3 has 13 amino acids. The germline gives CDR1 MDHEN, CDR2 SYDVKM. DNA for the CDR3: TGTGCCAACCCCCTGGCAGGGACCTACGAGCAGTACTTC. Amino acids: CANPLAGTYEQYF.

The J gene is TRBJ1-3, the V gene TRBV28; the match to TRBD1 covers 7 bases. This CDR3 has 16 residues. V gave up 2 bases and J gave up 0 bases; unmatched junction bases: 4. Germline V gene sequence: CDR1 MDHEN, CDR2 SYDVKM. CDR3: CASSLPDRISGNTIYF. Written as DNA, the CDR3 is TGTGCCAGCAGTTTACCGGACAGGATCTCTGGAAACACCATATATTTT.

The CDR3 loop reads CASRISGSSYNEQFF. DNA of the CDR3: TGTGCCAGCAGAATAAGCGGGAGCTCCTACAATGAGCAGTTCTTC. The chain is built from TRBV27 and TRBJ2-1; the match to TRBD2 covers 8 bases. Germline CDR1 and CDR2: MNHEY and SMNVEV (reference sequence). V trimming: 6 bases; J trimming: 0 bases; junction bases outside the gene matches: 4. CDR3 length: 15 amino acids.

V and J are TRBV5-4 and TRBJ1-1; D is unresolved. The CDR3 has 16 amino acids. V gave up 7 bases and J gave up 2 bases, with 21 bases separating them. Germline V gene data show CDR1 as SGHNT and CDR2 as YYREEE (reference sequence). The CDR3 DNA follows: TGTGCCAGCCTCCCGAGTCCGGTTTATCACAACACTGAAGCTTTCTTT. Residues: CASLPSPVYHNTEAFF. Variable domain in full (rest from reference TRBV5-4 and TRBJ1-1): ETGVTQSPTHLIKTRGQQVTLRCSSQSGHNTVSWYQQALGQGPQFIFQYYREEENGRGNFPPRFSGLQFPNYSSELNVNALELDDSALYLCASLPSPVYHNTEAFFGQGTRLTVV.

This rearrangement joins TRBV6-1 to TRBJ1-6; the match to TRBD1 covers 11 bases. V lost 3 bases and J lost 7; bases outside the gene matches: 5. The CDR3 length is 16 residues. Germline CDR1 is MNHNS and CDR2 is SASEGT. The DNA for the CDR3 is TGTGCCAGCAGTGAGGACAGGGGGCTTGGAAATTCACCCCTCCACTTT. It is translated as CASSEDRGLGNSPLHF.

The chain links TRBV7-8 to TRBJ1-1; D remains unclear. The V gene's germline CDR1 is SGHVS and CDR2 FQNEAQ. V lost 4 bases and J 1 base, leaving 10 bases between the germline ends. The CDR3 consists of 14 residues. CDR3 sequence: CASSSRTQNTEAFF. CDR3 nucleotide sequence: TGTGCCAGCAGCTCGCGCACCCAGAACACTGAAGCTTTCTTT.

The chain couples TRBV27 to TRBJ2-1; tentative D call: TRBD2 (6 bases). Germline assignment: CDR1 MNHEY and CDR2 SMNVEV (reference sequence). V lost 5 bases, J lost 9 bases, and 17 bases lay in between. This CDR3 has 14 amino acids. This CDR3 reads CASSITRGLSEQFF. The CDR3, as DNA: TGTGCCAGCAGTATCACTCGGGGGTTGAGTGAGCAGTTCTTC.

The chain is built from TRBV10-2 and TRBJ2-2, with D uncertain. Germline loops: CDR1 WSHSY, CDR2 SAAADI. This CDR3 has 13 amino acids. Trimming removed 4 bases at V and 9 bases at J, with 12 bases between. CDR3 coding DNA: TGCGCCAGCAGTGCTCGTGAGGAGAGGGAGCTGTTTTTT. As protein: CASSAREERELFF.

The V gene is TRBV10-3, the J gene TRBJ1-1; 8 nucleotides agree with TRBD1. The J segment lost 4 bases and the V segment lost 6 bases, leaving 7 bases of the junction unmatched. This CDR3 comprises 14 residues. Per the germline V gene, CDR1 is ENHRY and CDR2 is SYGVKD. The DNA of the CDR3 is TGTGCCATCAGAACAGGGGGGGGTGGCACTGAAGCTTTCTTT. It translates to CAIRTGGGGTEAFF.

This clone was found a few times. This sequence joins TRBV3-1 (or the pseudogene TRBV3-2) and TRBJ2-2, with 11 bases lining up with TRBD2. Germline V gene lookup returns CDR1 LGHDT and CDR2 YNNKEL (reference sequence). With 3 bases clipped from V and 3 bases from J, the junction kept 3 bases outside the gene matches. This CDR3 spans 16 amino acids. The CDR3 nucleotides read TGTGCCAGCAGCCACGGACTAGCGGGTTACACCGGGGAGCTGTTTTTT. Translation: CASSHGLAGYTGELFF.

This clone was observed a single time. The V gene is TRBV6-1, the J gene TRBJ2-1, with 11 bases that match TRBD2. V was clipped by 4 bases and J by 6 bases; unmatched bases: 8. Germline CDR1 reads MNHNS; CDR2 reads SASEGT. The CDR3 sequence is 16 residues long. In DNA form, the CDR3 reads TGTGCCAGCAGTGGAATAGCGGGAGGGACCCTCAATGAGCAGTTCTTC. Protein: CASSGIAGGTLNEQFF.

The chain couples TRBV10-1 to TRBJ1-2; TRBD1 matches 8 bases. Per the germline V gene, CDR1 is WNHNN and CDR2 is SYGVQD (reference sequence). This CDR3 comprises 13 residues. With 4 bases clipped from V and 4 bases from J, the junction kept 2 bases outside the gene matches. CDR3 nucleotide sequence: TGCGCCAGCAGTGGGACAGGGAGCTATGGCTACACCTTC. This encodes CASSGTGSYGYTF.

V gene TRBV5-4 combines with J gene TRBJ1-3; tentatively, D is TRBD1 (6 bases). Deletions cut 4 bases from V and 3 bases from J, with 11 bases between. The CDR3 is made up of 14 amino acids. Germline V gene lookup returns CDR1 SGHNT and CDR2 YYREEE (reference sequence). In DNA, the CDR3 is TGTGCCAGCAGCGCCTTCAGGGGTGGAAACACCATATATTTT. This codes for CASSAFRGGNTIYF.

The V call is TRBV5-1, the J call TRBJ1-2; 10 bases fit TRBD1. Germline CDR1 SGHRS, CDR2 YFSETQ. The CDR3 runs 14 residues. Trimming removed 3 bases from V and 8 bases from J; junction bases left unmatched: 7. The CDR3 DNA reads TGCGCCAGCAGCTCCGACAGGGGGCGAGGGGGCTACACCTTC. It codes for CASSSDRGRGGYTF.

V gene TRBV11-2 combines with J gene TRBJ1-1, with D maybe TRBD1 (5 bases). In germline, CDR1 is SGHAT, CDR2 FQNNGV. The CDR3 covers 13 residues. V lost 6 bases and J lost 6, with 14 bases in between. CDR3 DNA sequence: TGTGCCAGCAGGGGGGGGAATGTGGCTGAAGCTTTCTTT. Encoded protein: CASRGGNVAEAFF.

V and J are TRBV5-1 and TRBJ2-7, with TRBD2 identical over 10 bases. The ends lost 1 base at V and 0 bases at J; junction bases unmatched: 4. Germline values: CDR1 SGHRS, CDR2 YFSETQ. The CDR3 loop spans 16 amino acids. The CDR3 sequence is CASSLLASGSSYEQYF. CDR3 sequence (DNA): TGCGCCAGCAGCTTGTTGGCTAGCGGGAGCTCCTACGAGCAGTACTTC.

This chain's CDR3 is CATSGNSRDTDTQYF. CDR3 coding DNA: TGTGCCACCAGTGGAAATTCGCGGGACACAGATACGCAGTATTTT. The gene calls are TRBV24-1 and TRBJ2-3, with a tentative D call TRBD2 (6 bases). Trimming shortened V by 5 bases and J by 2 bases, and 13 bases separated the two germline ends. The V gene's germline CDR1 is KGHDR and CDR2 SFDVKD. The CDR3 is 15 amino acids.

The chain recombines TRBV28 with TRBJ1-1; 8 bases agree with TRBD1. CDR1 and CDR2 (germline): MDHEN, SYDVKM. V lost 6 bases, J lost 3 bases, and 12 bases stayed unmatched. The CDR3 length is 16 residues. This CDR3 is CASREETETGDTEAFF. The CDR3 DNA is TGTGCCAGCAGAGAGGAGACGGAGACAGGGGACACTGAAGCTTTCTTT. The entire variable domain, with the rest obtained from reference TRBV28 and TRBJ1-1, is as follows: DVKVTQSSRYLVKRTGEKVFLECVQDMDHENMFWYRQDPGLGLRLIYFSYDVKMKEKGDIPEGYSVSREKKERFSLILESASTNQTSMYLCASREETETGDTEAFFGQGTRLTVV.

This clone was found a few times. The chain recombines TRBV18 with TRBJ1-1, with no clear D. The germline V gene has CDR1 KGHSH and CDR2 LQKENI. This CDR3 has 14 amino acids. The V end lost 6 bases, the J end lost 1 base, and 12 bases lay between the germline ends. The CDR3 nucleotides read TGTGCCAGCTCTCAGGACGGGGAGAACACTGAAGCTTTCTTT. Encoded protein: CASSQDGENTEAFF.

This sequence joins TRBV6-5 and TRBJ1-1; no reliable D call. The length of the CDR3 is 13 residues. Germline CDR1 is MNHEY and CDR2 is SVGAGI. V lost 7 bases and J 5 bases, leaving 14 bases between the germline ends. The DNA of the CDR3 is TGTGCCAGCATAGGAACTTCGGGGACTGAAGCTTTCTTT. Amino acid sequence: CASIGTSGTEAFF.

The chain carries TRBV2 and TRBJ1-2, with 10 bases aligning to TRBD1. CDR3 length: 15 residues. Per the germline V gene, CDR1 is SNHLY and CDR2 is FYNNEI. V lost 2 bases and J lost 5; bases outside the gene matches: 5. This CDR3 is CASSEFRTGGYGYTF. The CDR3 nucleotides read TGTGCCAGCAGTGAATTTAGGACAGGGGGATATGGCTACACCTTC. Using reference TRBV2 and TRBJ1-2 for the parts outside the CDR3, the full variable domain is EPEVTQTPSHQVTQMGQEVILRCVPISNHLYFYWYRQILGQKVEFLVSFYNNEISEKSEIFDDQFSVERPDGSNFTLKIRSTKLEDSAMYFCASSEFRTGGYGYTFGSGTRLTVV.

The gene calls are TRBV19 and TRBJ2-7, with 7 bases lining up with TRBD1. The CDR3 totals 14 residues. Trimming at V came to 4 bases and at J to 5 bases, leaving 8 bases not matched to a gene. Germline values: CDR1 LNHDA, CDR2 SQIVND (reference sequence). The CDR3 sequence: CASSTARGSHEQYF. In DNA, the CDR3 is TGTGCCAGTAGTACGGCCAGGGGGAGCCACGAGCAGTACTTC.

The chain has TRBV11-2 and TRBJ1-2; maybe TRBD1 (5 bases). The CDR3 runs to 14 residues. Germline CDR1 reads SGHAT; CDR2 reads FQNNGV. With 6 bases removed from V and 4 bases from J, the gap between germline ends came to 15 bases. The CDR3 DNA reads TGTGCCAGCAGTACGGACACATTTGCCTATGGCTACACCTTC. Translated, it gives CASSTDTFAYGYTF.